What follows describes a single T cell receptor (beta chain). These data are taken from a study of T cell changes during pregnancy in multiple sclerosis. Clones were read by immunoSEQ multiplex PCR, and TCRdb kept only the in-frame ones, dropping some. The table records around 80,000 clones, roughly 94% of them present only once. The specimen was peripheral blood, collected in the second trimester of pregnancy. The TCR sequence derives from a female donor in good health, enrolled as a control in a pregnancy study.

The CDR3 region has the DNA TGTGCCAGCAGCTTAGCCCCTACCTACGAGCAGTACTTC. It translates to CASSLAPTYEQYF. The V gene is TRBV11-1, the J gene TRBJ2-7; D gene ambiguous. The CDR3 runs 13 residues. Germline-derived CDR1 and CDR2 are SGHAT and FQDESV (reference sequence). Deletions cut 0 bases from V and 2 bases from J, with 5 bases between.